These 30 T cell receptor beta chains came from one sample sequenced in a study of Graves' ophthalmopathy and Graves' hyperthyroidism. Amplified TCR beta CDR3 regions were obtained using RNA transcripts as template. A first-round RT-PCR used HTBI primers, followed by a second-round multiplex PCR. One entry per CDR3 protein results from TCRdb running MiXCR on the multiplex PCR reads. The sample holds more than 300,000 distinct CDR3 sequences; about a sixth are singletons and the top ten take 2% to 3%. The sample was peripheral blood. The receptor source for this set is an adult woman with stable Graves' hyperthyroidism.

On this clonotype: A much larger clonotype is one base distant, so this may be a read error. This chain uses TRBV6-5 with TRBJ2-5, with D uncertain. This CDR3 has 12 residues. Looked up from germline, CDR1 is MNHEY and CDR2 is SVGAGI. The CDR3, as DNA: TGTGCCAGCCGTTACTTCCGGGAGACCCAGTACTTC. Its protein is CASRYFRETQYF.

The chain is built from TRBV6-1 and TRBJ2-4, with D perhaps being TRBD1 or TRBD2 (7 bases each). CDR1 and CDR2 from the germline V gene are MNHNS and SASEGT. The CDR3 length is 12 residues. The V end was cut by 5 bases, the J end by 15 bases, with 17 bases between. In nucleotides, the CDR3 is TGTGCCAGCAGTTCCCCGACAGGGAGGGGGTACTTC. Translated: CASSSPTGRGYF.

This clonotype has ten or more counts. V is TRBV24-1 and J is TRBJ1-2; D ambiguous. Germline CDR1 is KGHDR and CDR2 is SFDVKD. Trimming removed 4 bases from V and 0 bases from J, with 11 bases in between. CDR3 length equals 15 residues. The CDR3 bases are TGTGCCACCAGTGACCCGAGCAGCGCTAACTATGGCTACACCTTC. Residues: CATSDPSSANYGYTF.

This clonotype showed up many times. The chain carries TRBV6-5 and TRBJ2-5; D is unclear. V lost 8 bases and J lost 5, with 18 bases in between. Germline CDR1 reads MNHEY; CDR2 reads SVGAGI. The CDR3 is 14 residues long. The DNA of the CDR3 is TGTGCCAGCCTAACCTACAACCAGCTTGAGACCCAGTACTTC. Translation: CASLTYNQLETQYF.

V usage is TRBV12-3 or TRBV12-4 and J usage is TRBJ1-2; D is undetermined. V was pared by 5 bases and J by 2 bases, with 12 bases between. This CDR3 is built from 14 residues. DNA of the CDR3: TGTGCCAGCAGTGAGGCGGCGCAGAACTATGGCTACACCTTC. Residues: CASSEAAQNYGYTF.

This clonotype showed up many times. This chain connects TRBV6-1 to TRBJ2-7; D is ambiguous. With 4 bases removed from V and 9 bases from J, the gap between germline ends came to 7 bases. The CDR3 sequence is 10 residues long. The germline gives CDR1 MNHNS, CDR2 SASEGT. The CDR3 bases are TGTGCCAGCAGTGGACCTTCGCAGTACTTC. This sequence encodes CASSGPSQYF.

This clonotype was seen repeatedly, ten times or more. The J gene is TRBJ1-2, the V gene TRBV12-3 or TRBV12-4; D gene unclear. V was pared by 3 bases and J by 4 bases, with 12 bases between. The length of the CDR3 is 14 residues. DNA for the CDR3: TGTGCCAGCAGTTTGGGAGGAGGAACCTATGGCTACACCTTC. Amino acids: CASSLGGGTYGYTF.

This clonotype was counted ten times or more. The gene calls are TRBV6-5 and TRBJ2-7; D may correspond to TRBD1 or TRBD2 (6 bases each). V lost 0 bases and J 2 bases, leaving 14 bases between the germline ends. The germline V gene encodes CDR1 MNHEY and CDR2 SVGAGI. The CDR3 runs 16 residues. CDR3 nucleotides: TGTGCCAGCAGTTACTCCCCCGGGGGCAGAACCTACGAGCAGTACTTC. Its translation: CASSYSPGGRTYEQYF.

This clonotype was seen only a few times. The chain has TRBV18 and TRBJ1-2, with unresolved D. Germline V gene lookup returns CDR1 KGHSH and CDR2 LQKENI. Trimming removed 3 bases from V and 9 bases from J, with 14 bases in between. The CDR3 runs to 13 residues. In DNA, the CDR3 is TGTGCCAGCTCACCTGAGACCCGCGGGAGCTACACCTTC. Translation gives CASSPETRGSYTF.

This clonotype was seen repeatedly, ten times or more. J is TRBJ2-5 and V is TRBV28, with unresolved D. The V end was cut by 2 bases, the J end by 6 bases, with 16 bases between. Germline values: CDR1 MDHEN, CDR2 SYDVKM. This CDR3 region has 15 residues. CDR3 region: CASSLRQTYTQTQYF. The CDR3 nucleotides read TGTGCCAGCAGTTTACGCCAAACCTACACGCAGACCCAGTACTTC.

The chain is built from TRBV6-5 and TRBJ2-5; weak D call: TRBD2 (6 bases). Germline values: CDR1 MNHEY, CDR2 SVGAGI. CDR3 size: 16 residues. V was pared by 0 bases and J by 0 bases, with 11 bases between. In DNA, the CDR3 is TGTGCCAGCAGTTACTCAGCCGGAGGGTACCAAGAGACCCAGTACTTC. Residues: CASSYSAGGYQETQYF.

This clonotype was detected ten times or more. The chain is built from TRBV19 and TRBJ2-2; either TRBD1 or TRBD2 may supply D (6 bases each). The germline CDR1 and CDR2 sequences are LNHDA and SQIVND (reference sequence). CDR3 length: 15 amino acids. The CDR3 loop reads CIRGDPSSNTGELFF. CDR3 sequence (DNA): TGTATTAGGGGGGACCCTTCCTCGAACACCGGGGAGCTGTTTTTT.

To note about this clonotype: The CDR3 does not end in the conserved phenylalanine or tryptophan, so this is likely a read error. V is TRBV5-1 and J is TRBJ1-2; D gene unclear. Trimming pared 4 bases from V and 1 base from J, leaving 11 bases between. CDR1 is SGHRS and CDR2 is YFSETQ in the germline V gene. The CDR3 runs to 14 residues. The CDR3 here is CASSVNSDNYGYTV. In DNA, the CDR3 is TGCGCCAGCAGCGTAAACAGTGATAACTATGGCTACACCGTC.

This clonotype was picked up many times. The DNA for the CDR3 is TGTGCCAGCAGTCTGCTCGGGACAGGACAAGAGACCCAGTACTTC. Translating it yields CASSLLGTGQETQYF. This chain links TRBV12-3 or TRBV12-4 with TRBJ2-5; 8 positions match TRBD1. V lost 5 bases and J lost 2; bases outside the gene matches: 7. CDR3 length: 15 amino acids.

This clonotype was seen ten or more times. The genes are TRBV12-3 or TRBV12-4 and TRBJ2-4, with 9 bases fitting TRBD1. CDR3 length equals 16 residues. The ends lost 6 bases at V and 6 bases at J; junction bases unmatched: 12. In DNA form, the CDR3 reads TGTGCCAGCAGCCCAACTGCCGGGACAGGGACAAACATTCAGTACTTC. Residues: CASSPTAGTGTNIQYF.

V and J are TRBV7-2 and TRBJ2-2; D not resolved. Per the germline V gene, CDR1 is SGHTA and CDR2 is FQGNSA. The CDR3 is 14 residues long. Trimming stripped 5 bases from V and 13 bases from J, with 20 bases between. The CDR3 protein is CASSPSTPLEGLFF. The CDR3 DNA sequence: TGTGCCAGCAGCCCCTCAACGCCACTGGAAGGGCTGTTTTTT. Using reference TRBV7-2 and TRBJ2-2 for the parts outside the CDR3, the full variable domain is GAGVSQSPSNKVTEKGKDVELRCDPISGHTALYWYRQSLGQGLEFLIYFQGNSAPDKSGLPSDRFSAERTGGSVSTLTIQRTQQEDSAVYLCASSPSTPLEGLFFGEGSRLTVL.

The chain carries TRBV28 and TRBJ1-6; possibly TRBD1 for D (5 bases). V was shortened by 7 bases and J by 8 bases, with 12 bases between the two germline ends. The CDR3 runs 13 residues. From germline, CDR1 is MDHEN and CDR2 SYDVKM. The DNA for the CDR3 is TGTGCCAGCATAGCAGGGTTCTATTCACCCCTCCACTTT. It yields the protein CASIAGFYSPLHF.

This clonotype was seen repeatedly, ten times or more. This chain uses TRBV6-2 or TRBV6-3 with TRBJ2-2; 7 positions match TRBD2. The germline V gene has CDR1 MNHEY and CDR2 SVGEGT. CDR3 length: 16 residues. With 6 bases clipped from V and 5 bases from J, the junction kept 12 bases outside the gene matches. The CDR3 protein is CASRTRDYLRTGELFF. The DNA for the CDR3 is TGTGCCAGCAGAACCCGGGACTACCTGAGGACCGGGGAGCTGTTTTTT.

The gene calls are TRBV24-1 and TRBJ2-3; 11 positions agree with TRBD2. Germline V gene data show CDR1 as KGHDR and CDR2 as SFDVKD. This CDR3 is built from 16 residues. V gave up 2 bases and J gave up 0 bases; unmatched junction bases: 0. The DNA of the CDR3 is TGTGCCACCAGTGATTGGACTAGCGGGAGCACAGATACGCAGTATTTT. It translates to CATSDWTSGSTDTQYF.

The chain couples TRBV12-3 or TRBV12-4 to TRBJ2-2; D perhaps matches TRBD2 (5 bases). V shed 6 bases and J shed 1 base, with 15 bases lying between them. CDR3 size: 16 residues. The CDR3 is CASRAREGRNTGELFF. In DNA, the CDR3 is TGTGCCAGCAGGGCCCGGGAAGGGAGGAACACCGGGGAGCTGTTTTTT.

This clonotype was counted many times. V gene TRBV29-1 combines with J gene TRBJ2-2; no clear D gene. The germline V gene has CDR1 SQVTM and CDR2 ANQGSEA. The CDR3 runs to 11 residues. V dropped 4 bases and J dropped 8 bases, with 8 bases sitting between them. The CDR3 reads CSVAWRGELFF. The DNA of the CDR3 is TGCAGCGTTGCTTGGCGGGGGGAGCTGTTTTTT.

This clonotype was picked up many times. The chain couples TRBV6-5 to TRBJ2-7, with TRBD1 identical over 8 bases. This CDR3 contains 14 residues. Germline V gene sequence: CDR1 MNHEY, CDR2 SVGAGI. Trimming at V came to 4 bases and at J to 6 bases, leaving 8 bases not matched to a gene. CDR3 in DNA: TGTGCCAGCAGTTCAAGGACAGGGTCCCGCGAGCAGTACTTC. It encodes CASSSRTGSREQYF.

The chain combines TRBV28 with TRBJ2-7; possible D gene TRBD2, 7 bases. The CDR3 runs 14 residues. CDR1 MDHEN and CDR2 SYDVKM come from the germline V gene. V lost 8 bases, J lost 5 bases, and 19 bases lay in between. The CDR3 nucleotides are TGTGCCAGCCTGAGGGCGGGGGCTAAGAACGAGCAGTACTTC. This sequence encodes CASLRAGAKNEQYF.

The CDR3 DNA reads as TGTGCCAGCAGCAGCTTGGACAGGGTCGACGGGGAGCTGTTTTTT. Its protein product is CASSSLDRVDGELFF. V gene TRBV28 combines with J gene TRBJ2-2; TRBD1 agrees at 8 bases. The CDR3 loop spans 15 amino acids. V gave up 6 bases and J gave up 7 bases; unmatched junction bases: 10. Germline assignment: CDR1 MDHEN and CDR2 SYDVKM.

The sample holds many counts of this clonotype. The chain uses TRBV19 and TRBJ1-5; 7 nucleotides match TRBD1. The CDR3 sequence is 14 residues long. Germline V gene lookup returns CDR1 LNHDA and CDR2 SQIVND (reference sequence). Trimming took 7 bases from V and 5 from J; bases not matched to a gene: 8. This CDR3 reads CASNLGQRYQPQHF. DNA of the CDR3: TGTGCCAGTAACTTGGGACAGAGATATCAGCCCCAGCATTTT.

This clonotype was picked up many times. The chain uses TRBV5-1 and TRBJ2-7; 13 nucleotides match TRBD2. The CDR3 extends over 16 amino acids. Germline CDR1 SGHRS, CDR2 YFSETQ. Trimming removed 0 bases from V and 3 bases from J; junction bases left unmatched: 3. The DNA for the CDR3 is TGCGCCAGCAGCTTGGGGGGACTAGCGGGATTCTACGAGCAGTACTTC. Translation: CASSLGGLAGFYEQYF.

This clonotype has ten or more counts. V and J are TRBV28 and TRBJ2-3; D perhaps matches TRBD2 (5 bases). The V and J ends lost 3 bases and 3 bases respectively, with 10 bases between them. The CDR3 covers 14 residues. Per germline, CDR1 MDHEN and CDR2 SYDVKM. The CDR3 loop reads CASSFERRTDTQYF. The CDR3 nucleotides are TGTGCCAGCAGTTTCGAACGGAGGACAGATACGCAGTATTTT.

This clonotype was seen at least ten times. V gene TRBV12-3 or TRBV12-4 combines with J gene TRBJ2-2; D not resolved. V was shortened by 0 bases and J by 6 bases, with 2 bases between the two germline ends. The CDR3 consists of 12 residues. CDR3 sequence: CASSLAAGELFF. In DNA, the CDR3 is TGTGCCAGCAGTTTAGCGGCCGGGGAGCTGTTTTTT.

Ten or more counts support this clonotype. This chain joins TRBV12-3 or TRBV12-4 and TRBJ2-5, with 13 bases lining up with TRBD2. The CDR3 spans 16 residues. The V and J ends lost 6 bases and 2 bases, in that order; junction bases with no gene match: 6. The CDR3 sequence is CASSRGLAGEQETQYF. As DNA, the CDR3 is TGTGCCAGCAGCCGAGGACTAGCGGGAGAGCAAGAGACCCAGTACTTC.

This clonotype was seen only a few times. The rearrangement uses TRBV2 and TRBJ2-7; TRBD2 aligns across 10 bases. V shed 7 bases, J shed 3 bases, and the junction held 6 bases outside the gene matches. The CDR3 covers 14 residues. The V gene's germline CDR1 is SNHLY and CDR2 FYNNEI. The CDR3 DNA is TGTGCCAGCAAACTCGAGCGGGAGGGCTACGAGCAGTACTTC. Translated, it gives CASKLEREGYEQYF. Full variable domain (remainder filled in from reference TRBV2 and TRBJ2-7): EPEVTQTPSHQVTQMGQEVILRCVPISNHLYFYWYRQILGQKVEFLVSFYNNEISEKSEIFDDQFSVERPDGSNFTLKIRSTKLEDSAMYFCASKLEREGYEQYFGPGTRLTVT.